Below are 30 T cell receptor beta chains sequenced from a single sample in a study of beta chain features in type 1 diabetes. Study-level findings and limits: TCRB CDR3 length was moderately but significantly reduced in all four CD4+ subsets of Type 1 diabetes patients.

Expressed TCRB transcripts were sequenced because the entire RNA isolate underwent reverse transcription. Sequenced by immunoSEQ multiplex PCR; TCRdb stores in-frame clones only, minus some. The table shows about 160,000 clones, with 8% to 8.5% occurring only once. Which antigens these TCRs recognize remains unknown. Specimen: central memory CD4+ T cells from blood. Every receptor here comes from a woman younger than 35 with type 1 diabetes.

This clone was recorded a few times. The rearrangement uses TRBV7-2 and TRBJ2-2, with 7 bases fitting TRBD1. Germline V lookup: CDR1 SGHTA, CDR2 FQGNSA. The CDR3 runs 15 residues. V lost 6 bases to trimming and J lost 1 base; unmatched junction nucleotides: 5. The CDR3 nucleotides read TGTGCCAGCAGGCCGGGACAGATGAACACCGGGGAGCTGTTTTTT. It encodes CASRPGQMNTGELFF.

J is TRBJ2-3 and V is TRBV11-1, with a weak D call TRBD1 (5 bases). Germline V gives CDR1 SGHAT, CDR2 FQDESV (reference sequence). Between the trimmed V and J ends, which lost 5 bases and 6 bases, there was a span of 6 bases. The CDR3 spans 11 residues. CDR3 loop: CASSGADTQYF. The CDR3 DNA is TGTGCCAGCAGCGGGGCGGATACGCAGTATTTT. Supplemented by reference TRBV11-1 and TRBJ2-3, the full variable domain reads EAEVAQSPRYKITEKSQAVAFWCDPISGHATLYWYRQILGQGPELLVQFQDESVVDDSQLPKDRFSAERLKGVDSTLKIQPAELGDSAMYLCASSGADTQYFGPGTRLTVL.

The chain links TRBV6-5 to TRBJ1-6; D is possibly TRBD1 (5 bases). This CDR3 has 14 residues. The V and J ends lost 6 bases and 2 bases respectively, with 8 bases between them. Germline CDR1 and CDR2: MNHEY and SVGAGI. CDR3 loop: CASSRGTYNSPLHF. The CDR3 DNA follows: TGTGCCAGCAGCCGGGGGACCTATAATTCACCCCTCCACTTT.

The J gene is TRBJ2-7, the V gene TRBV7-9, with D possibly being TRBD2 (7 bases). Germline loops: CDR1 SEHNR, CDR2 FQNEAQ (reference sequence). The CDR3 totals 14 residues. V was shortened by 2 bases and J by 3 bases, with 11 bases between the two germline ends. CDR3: CASSLWEGGYEQYF. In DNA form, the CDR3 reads TGTGCCAGCAGCTTATGGGAGGGGGGCTACGAGCAGTACTTC.

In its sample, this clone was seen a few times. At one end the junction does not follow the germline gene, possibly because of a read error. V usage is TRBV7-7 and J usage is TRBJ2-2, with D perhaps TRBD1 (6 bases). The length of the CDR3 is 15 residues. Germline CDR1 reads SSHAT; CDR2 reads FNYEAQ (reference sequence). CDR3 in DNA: TGTGCTAGCAGCAAGGACAGAATCAACACCGGGGAGCTGTTTTTT. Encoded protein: CASSKDRINTGELFF.

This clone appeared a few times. CDR3 sequence (DNA): TGTGCCAGCTCGAGTGGGCCCCCTAACTATGGCTACACCTTC. This codes for CASSSGPPNYGYTF. V and J are TRBV28 and TRBJ1-2; D not resolved. V lost 8 bases and J lost 0, with 13 bases in between. This CDR3 contains 14 residues. CDR1 and CDR2 (germline): MDHEN, SYDVKM.

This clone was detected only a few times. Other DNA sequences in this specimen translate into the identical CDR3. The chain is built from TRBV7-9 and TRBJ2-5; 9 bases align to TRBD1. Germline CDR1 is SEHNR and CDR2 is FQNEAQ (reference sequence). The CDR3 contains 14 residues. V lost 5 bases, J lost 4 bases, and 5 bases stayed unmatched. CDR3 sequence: CASSLGTGRETQYF. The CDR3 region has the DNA TGTGCCAGCAGCCTTGGGACAGGGAGAGAGACCCAGTACTTC. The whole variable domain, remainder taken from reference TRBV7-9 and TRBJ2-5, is DTGVSQNPRHKITKRGQNVTFRCDPISEHNRLYWYRQTLGQGPEFLTYFQNEAQLEKSRLLSDRFSAERPKGSFSTLEIQRTEQGDSAMYLCASSLGTGRETQYFGPGTRLLVL.

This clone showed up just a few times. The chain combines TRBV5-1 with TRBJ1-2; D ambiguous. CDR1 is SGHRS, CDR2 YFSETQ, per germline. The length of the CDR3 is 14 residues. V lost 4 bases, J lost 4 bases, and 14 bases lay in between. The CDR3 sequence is CASSPLSDGYGYTF. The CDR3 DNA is TGCGCCAGCAGCCCTCTCAGCGACGGCTATGGCTACACCTTC.

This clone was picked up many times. CDR3 bases: TGTGCCATCAGCCCGGGACAGGGAGGTGAAGCTTTCTTT. Translated: CAISPGQGGEAFF. V and J are TRBV10-3 and TRBJ1-1, with 9 positions matching TRBD1. CDR1 is ENHRY and CDR2 is SYGVKD in the germline V gene. The CDR3 is 13 residues long. V shed 6 bases, J shed 7 bases, and the junction held 6 bases outside the gene matches.

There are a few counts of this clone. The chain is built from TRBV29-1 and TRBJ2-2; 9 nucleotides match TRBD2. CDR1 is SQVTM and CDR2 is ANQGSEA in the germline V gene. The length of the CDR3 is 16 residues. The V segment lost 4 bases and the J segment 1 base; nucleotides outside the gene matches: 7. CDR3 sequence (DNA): TGCAGCGTTGCGGGGGGTAGCGGGGGGAACACCGGGGAGCTGTTTTTT. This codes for CSVAGGSGGNTGELFF.

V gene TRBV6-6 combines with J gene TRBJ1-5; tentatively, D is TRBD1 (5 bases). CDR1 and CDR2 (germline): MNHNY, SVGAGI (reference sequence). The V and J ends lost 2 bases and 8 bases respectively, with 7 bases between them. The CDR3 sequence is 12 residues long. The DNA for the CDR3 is TGTGCCAGCAGTTACCGGGGGGAGCCCCAGCATTTT. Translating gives CASSYRGEPQHF.

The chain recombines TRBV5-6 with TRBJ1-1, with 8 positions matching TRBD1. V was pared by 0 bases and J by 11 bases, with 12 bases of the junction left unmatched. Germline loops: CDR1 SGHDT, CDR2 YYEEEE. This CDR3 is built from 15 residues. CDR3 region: CASSLEDRGVSGAFF. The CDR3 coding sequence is TGTGCCAGCAGCTTGGAAGACAGGGGAGTGAGTGGGGCTTTCTTT. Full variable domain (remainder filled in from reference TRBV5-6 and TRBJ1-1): DAGVTQSPTHLIKTRGQQVTLRCSPKSGHDTVSWYQQALGQGPQFIFQYYEEEERQRGNFPDRFSGHQFPNYSSELNVNALLLGDSALYLCASSLEDRGVSGAFFGQGTRLTVV.

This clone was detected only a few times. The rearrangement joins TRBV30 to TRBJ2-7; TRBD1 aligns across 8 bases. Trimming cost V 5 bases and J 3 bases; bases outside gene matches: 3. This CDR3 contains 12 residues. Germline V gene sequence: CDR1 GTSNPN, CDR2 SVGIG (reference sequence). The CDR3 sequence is CAWGQGGYEQYF. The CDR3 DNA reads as TGTGCCTGGGGACAGGGTGGCTACGAGCAGTACTTC.

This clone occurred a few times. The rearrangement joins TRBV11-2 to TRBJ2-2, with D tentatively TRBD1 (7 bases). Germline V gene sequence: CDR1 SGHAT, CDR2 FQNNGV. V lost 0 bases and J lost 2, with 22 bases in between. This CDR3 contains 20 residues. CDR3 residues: CASSLDGGAGTELNTGELFF. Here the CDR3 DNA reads TGTGCCAGCAGCTTAGATGGAGGGGCGGGGACAGAGCTAAACACCGGGGAGCTGTTTTTT.

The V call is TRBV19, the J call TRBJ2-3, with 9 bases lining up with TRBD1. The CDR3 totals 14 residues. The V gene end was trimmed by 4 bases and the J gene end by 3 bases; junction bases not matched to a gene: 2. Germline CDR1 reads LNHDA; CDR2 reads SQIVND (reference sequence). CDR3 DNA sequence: TGTGCCAGTAGTAGAGGGACAGGGACAGATACGCAGTATTTT. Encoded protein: CASSRGTGTDTQYF.

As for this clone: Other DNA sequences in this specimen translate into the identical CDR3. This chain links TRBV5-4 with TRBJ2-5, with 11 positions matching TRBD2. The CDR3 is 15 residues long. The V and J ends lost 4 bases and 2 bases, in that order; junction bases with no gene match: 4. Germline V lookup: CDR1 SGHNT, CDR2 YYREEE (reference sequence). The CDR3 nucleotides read TGTGCCAGCAGCCTTAGACTAGCGGGACAAGAGACCCAGTACTTC. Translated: CASSLRLAGQETQYF.

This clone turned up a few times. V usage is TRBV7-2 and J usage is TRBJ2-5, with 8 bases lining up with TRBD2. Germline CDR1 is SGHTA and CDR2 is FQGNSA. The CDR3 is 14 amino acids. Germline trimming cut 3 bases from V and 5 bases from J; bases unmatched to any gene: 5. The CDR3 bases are TGTGCCAGCAGCTTCCAAGCGGGAGACGAGACCCAGTACTTC. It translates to CASSFQAGDETQYF.

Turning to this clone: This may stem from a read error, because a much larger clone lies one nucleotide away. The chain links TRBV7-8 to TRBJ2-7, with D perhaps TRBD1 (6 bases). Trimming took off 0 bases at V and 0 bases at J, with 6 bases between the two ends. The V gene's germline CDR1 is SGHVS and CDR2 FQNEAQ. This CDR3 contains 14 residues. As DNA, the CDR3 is TGTGCCAGCAGCTTAGCAGGGGGCTCCTACGAGCAGTACTTC. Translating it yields CASSLAGGSYEQYF. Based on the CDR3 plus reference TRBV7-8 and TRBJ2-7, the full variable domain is GAGVSQSPRYKVAKRGQDVALRCDPISGHVSLFWYQQALGQGPEFLTYFQNEAQLDKSGLPSDRFFAERPEGSVSTLKIQRTQQEDSAVYLCASSLAGGSYEQYFGPGTRLTVT.

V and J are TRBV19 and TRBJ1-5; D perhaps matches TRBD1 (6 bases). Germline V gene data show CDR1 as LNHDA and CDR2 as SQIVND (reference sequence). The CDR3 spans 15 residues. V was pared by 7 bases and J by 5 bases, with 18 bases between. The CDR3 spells CASNLEAQGYQPQHF. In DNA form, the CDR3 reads TGTGCCAGTAACCTAGAGGCCCAGGGGTATCAGCCCCAGCATTTT.

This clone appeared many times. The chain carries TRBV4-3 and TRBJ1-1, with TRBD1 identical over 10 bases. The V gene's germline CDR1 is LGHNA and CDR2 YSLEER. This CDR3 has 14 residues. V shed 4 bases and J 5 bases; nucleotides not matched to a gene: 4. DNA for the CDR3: TGCGCCAGCAGCCGACGGGACAGGGGAACTGAAGCTTTCTTT. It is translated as CASSRRDRGTEAFF.

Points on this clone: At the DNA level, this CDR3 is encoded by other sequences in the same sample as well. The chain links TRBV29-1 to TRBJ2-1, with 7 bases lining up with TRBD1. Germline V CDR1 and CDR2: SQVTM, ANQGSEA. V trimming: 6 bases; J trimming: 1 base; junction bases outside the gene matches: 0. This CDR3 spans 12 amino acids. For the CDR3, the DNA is TGCAGCGTGGACAGGTCCTACAATGAGCAGTTCTTC. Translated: CSVDRSYNEQFF.

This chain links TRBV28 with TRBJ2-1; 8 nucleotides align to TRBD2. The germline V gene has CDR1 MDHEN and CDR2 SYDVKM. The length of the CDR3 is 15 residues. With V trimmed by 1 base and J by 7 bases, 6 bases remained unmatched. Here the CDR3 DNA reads TGTGCCAGCAGTTTATTGGGACTAGGTGGGAATGAGCAGTTCTTC. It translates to CASSLLGLGGNEQFF.

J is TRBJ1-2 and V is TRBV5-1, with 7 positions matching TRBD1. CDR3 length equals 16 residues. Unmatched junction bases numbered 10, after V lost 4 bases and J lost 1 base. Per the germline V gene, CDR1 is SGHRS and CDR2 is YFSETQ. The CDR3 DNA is TGCGCCAGCAGCCCAAGGACAGGATTTAATAACTATGGCTACACCTTC. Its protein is CASSPRTGFNNYGYTF.

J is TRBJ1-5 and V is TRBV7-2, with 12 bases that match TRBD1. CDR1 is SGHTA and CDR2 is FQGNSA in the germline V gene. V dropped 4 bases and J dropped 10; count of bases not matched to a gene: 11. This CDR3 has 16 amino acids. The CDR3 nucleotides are TGTGCCAGCAGCTACGGCCCGGGACAGGGGGCAAAACCCCAGCATTTT. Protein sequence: CASSYGPGQGAKPQHF.

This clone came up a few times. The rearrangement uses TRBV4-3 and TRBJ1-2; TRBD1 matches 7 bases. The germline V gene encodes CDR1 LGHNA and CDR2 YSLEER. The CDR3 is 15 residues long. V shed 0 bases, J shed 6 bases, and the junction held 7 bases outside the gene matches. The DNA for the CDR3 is TGCGCCAGCAGCCAAGAGCCGACAGGGATGGATGGCTACACCTTC. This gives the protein CASSQEPTGMDGYTF.

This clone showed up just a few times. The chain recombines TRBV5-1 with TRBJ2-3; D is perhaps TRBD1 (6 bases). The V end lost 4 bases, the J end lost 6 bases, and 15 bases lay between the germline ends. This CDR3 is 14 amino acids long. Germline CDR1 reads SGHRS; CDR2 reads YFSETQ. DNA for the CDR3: TGCGCCAGCAGCGGGGACACGGTCCGGGATACGCAGTATTTT. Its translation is CASSGDTVRDTQYF.

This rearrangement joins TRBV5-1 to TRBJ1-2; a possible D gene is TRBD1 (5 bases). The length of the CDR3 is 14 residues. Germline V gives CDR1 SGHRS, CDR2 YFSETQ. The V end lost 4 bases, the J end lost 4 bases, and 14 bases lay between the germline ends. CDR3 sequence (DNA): TGCGCCAGCAGCCCCTCGGACACCCTCTATGGCTACACCTTC. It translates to CASSPSDTLYGYTF. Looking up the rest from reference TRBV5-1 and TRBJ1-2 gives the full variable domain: KAGVTQTPRYLIKTRGQQVTLSCSPISGHRSVSWYQQTPGQGLQFLFEYFSETQRNKGNFPGRFSGRQFSNSRSEMNVSTLELGDSALYLCASSPSDTLYGYTFGSGTRLTVV.

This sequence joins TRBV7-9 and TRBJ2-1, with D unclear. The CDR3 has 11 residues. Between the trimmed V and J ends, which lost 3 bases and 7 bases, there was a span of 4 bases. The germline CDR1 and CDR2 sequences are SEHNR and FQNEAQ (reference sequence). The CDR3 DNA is TGTGCCAGCAGCTTCGAGAATGAGCAGTTCTTC. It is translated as CASSFENEQFF.

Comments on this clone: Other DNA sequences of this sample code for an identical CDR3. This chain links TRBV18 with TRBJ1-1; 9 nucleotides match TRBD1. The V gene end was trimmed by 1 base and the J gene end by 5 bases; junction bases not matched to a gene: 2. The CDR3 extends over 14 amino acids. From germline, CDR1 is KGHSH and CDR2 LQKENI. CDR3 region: CASSPRGQGTEAFF. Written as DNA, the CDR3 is TGTGCCAGCTCACCACGGGGACAGGGAACTGAAGCTTTCTTT.

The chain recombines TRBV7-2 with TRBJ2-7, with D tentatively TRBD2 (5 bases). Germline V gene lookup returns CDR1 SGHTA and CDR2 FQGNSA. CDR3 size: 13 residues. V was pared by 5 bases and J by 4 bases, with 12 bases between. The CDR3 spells CASSHMGVYEQYF. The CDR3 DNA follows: TGTGCCAGCAGCCATATGGGAGTTTACGAGCAGTACTTC.